Listed below are T cell receptor beta chains from one sample, sequenced in a study of blood T cell repertoires in COVID-19. Some clones are missing from TCRdb's copy, which holds only in-frame ones; the method was immunoSEQ multiplex PCR. The sample includes some 40,000 clones, over 80% seen only once; the top ten take around 14%. The sequencing input was peripheral blood. The receptors were sampled from a woman aged 25-40 years in a cohort sampled during active COVID-19. Both conserved end residues are part of each CDR3. Fields, in order: J gene, D gene, V gene, clone size, CDR3 DNA, CDR3 protein. D genes are given only for firm matches. Expanded clones are given a class, and other clones once, few, many or no size at all.

>TRBJ2-4|TRBD2|TRBV13|.
TGTGCCAGCAGCTTAGGCCTAGCGGGTTTCGGGGACATTCAGTACTTC
CASSLGLAGFGDIQYF
>TRBJ2-1|TRBD1|TRBV18|once
TGTGCCAGCTCACCGGGACAGGGTACCCCACGAGGGGATGAGCAGTTCTTC
CASSPGQGTPRGDEQFF
>TRBJ2-2|TRBD2|TRBV9|.
TGTGCCAGCAGCCCGAGACTAGCGGCCGGGGAGCTGTTTTTT
CASSPRLAAGELFF
>TRBJ2-3|TRBD1|TRBV19|.
TGTGCCAGTAGTATGATCGGGACAGGGGCCAGCACAGATACGCAGTATTTT
CASSMIGTGASTDTQYF
>TRBJ1-3|TRBD1|TRBV7-6|.
TGTGCCAGCAGGGGCCCCCGGGACAGGGGTGACGGAAACACCATATATTTT
CASRGPRDRGDGNTIYF
>TRBJ2-1|TRBD2|TRBV30|.
TGTGCCTGGAGTGTGGGGCGGGAGTTCGATGAGCAGTTCTTC
CAWSVGREFDEQFF
>TRBJ2-7|.|TRBV29-1|once
TGCAGCGTTGAAGGGCCATTATCCTACGAGCAGTACTTC
CSVEGPLSYEQYF
>TRBJ2-5|TRBD2|TRBV9|.
TGTGCCAGCAGCGTAAAACCTAGCGGGAGGGTGGAGACCCAGTACTTC
CASSVKPSGRVETQYF
>TRBJ1-1|.|TRBV15|.
TGTGCCACCAGCAGAGTAGGAGTTAACACTGAAGCTTTCTTT
CATSRVGVNTEAFF
>TRBJ2-6|.|TRBV19|.
TGTGCCAGTAGTCCCCAACAGGGTAGGGCCGGGGCCAACGTCCTGACTTTC
CASSPQQGRAGANVLTF
>TRBJ2-7|TRBD1|TRBV14|.
TGTGCCAGCAGCCAAAGATCGACAGGGGGCTACGAGCAGTACTTC
CASSQRSTGGYEQYF
>TRBJ2-7|TRBD1|TRBV19|.
TGTGCCAGTAGTCTAGGGACAGGGGTTGGAGACGACGAGCAGTACTTC
CASSLGTGVGDDEQYF
>TRBJ1-1|.|TRBV21-1|.
TGTGCCAGCACCCGGGAGAACACTGAAGCTTTCTTT
CASTRENTEAFF
>TRBJ1-4|.|TRBV7-6|.
TGTGCCAGCAGCTTAGCGTGGGGGGAGGATGAAAAACTGTTTTTT
CASSLAWGEDEKLFF
>TRBJ2-3|TRBD2|TRBV5-1|.
TGCGCCAGCAGCCCCGGACTAGCGGAAGATACGCAGTATTTT
CASSPGLAEDTQYF
>TRBJ1-1|.|TRBV6-5|.
TGTGCCAGCACCCCGGGGGGGAACACTGAAGCTTTCTTT
CASTPGGNTEAFF
>TRBJ1-4|TRBD1|TRBV5-1|.
TGCGCCAGCAGCTTGGGCCGACAGGGAACTAATGAAAAACTGTTTTTT
CASSLGRQGTNEKLFF
>TRBJ2-3|.|TRBV29-1|.
TGCAGCGTTGGGGACACTTGGCGGGGGAACACAGATACGCAGTATTTT
CSVGDTWRGNTDTQYF